In its sample, the clone carrying this T cell receptor beta chain was seen a few times. The CDR3 is 14 residues long. J was trimmed by 3 bases and V by 5 bases; bases with no gene match: 4. Looked up from germline, CDR1 is SEHNR and CDR2 is FQNEAQ (reference sequence). The data belong to a study of blood T cell repertoires in COVID-19. The table came from immunoSEQ multiplex PCR; TCRdb's copy has only in-frame clones and leaves some out. The sample lists approximately 450,000 clones, around 90% occurring once. The rearrangement links TRBV7-9 to TRBJ1-5, with 7 bases matching TRBD1. The sequence was obtained from a woman in her late teens or twenties with acute COVID-19. The source material was PBMCs or T cells enriched from blood (not recorded which). This CDR3 reads CASSPGQNNQPQHF. The CDR3 DNA reads as TGTGCCAGCAGCCCGGGACAGAACAATCAGCCCCAGCATTTT.